Many counts were recorded for the clone carrying this TCR beta chain. Its specificity is not known. Unique molecular identifiers were incorporated when the TCRbeta library was constructed. TCRdb passed the PCR reads through MiXCR, listing each CDR3 protein once. The sample lists approximately 630,000 distinct CDR3 sequences, around 12% occurring once. CDR1 and CDR2 from the germline V gene are SGDLS and YYNGEE. The CDR3 length is 12 residues. Trimming removed 3 bases from V and 6 bases from J, with 8 bases in between. The data were taken from a study of T-cell reconstitution after alpha-beta-depleted transplantation in children. Notes on the study in general: The study reportedly traced alpha-beta T cells about two months after transplant to several hundred expanded graft clones. From surviving recipient T cells and thymic progenitors came the high day-60 TCRbeta diversity observed in some patients.

This sample comprised PBMCs, obtained before TCRalphabeta/CD19-depleted stem cell transplant. This receptor was identified in a girl aged 2 to 9 with congenital amegakaryocytic thrombocytopenia, due to receive a stem cell transplant. The J gene is TRBJ2-3, the V gene TRBV9; D is ambiguous. The CDR3 sequence: CASSAHGDTQYF. Here the CDR3 DNA reads TGTGCCAGCAGCGCGCACGGGGATACGCAGTATTTT.